This entry is about one T cell receptor beta chain. What it binds is not known. These data are taken from a study of cytomegalovirus exposure and HLA in healthy donors. Study-level points and caveats: Later, TCR association rates were found to vary by HLA locus, highest for DRB1 and lowest for HLA-C.

In the PCR, 60 Vbeta and 13 Jbeta primers were used. Measured with immunoSEQ multiplex PCR; TCRdb has only the in-frame clones, and not every one. The sample yields more than 150,000 clones, more than 75% seen once. The sequencing sample was made of PBMCs. The sequence was collected from a girl under three years old in good health and CMV-seronegative.

The CDR3 region is CASSLVSGSPGELFF. DNA of the CDR3: TGTGCCAGCAGCTTAGTATCGGGGAGTCCCGGGGAGCTGTTTTTT. The chain couples TRBV11-1 to TRBJ2-2, with D possibly TRBD2 on 5 matching bases. The CDR3 length is 15 residues. Between the trimmed V and J ends, which lost 1 base and 6 bases, there was a span of 12 bases. The germline V gene has CDR1 SGHAT and CDR2 FQDESV (reference sequence). The full variable domain, its missing parts supplied by reference TRBV11-1 and TRBJ2-2, is EAEVAQSPRYKITEKSQAVAFWCDPISGHATLYWYRQILGQGPELLVQFQDESVVDDSQLPKDRFSAERLKGVDSTLKIQPAELGDSAMYLCASSLVSGSPGELFFGEGSRLTVL.